This TCR beta chain was profiled in a study of T-cell memory formation after mild COVID-19. 5'RACE primed at constant segments yielded TCR alpha and TCR beta cDNA libraries bearing sample barcodes and UMIs. Each CDR3 protein is one row after TCRdb ran MiXCR on the 5' RACE reads. The repertoire includes around 200,000 distinct CDR3 sequences, roughly a tenth of them detected once, and approximately 2.8% sits in the top ten. The germline V gene encodes CDR1 SGDLS and CDR2 YYNGEE. V shed 0 bases, J shed 2 bases, and the junction held 2 bases outside the gene matches. This CDR3 is 14 amino acids long. Study-wide results and caveats: Among contracting clones, CD4+ were mainly CM/EM and CD8+ enriched in EMRA. Contracting clones from day 15 to 85 showed balanced CD4/CD8; later expanders favored CD4+.

Points on this clonotype: The antigen remains undetermined.

The chain is built from TRBV9 and TRBJ2-7, with 7 nucleotides matching TRBD1. The source is a man between 18 and 29 years old who had mild COVID-19 (a few samples of this study predate the infection). Cell type and time point are not known. Sequenced material: PBMCs or a T cell subset sorted from them (not recorded which). CDR3 sequence (DNA): TGTGCCAGCAGCGTAGGAGGACAGGCCTACGAGCAGTACTTC. It translates to CASSVGGQAYEQYF.